The 22 T cell receptor beta chains given below trace back to one sample, sequenced in a study of T cells in Graves' hyperthyroidism and ophthalmopathy. Amplification targeted TCR beta CDR3 regions from RNA transcripts. The TCR CDR3 first-round RT-PCR relied on the HTBI primer set. From the multiplex PCR reads, TCRdb called clonotypes with MiXCR, one entry per CDR3 protein. Of approximately 430,000 distinct CDR3 sequences in the sample, roughly 14% are singletons; the top ten hold 12% to 15%. The sequenced sample was blood. These receptors were obtained from a woman under 30 with Graves' hyperthyroidism.

In this sample, this clonotype turned up a few times. The chain uses TRBV10-3 and TRBJ1-1; unclear D gene. V was clipped by 6 bases and J by 0 bases, with 5 bases between them. CDR1 is ENHRY and CDR2 is SYGVKD in the germline V gene. The CDR3 consists of 12 residues. As DNA, the CDR3 is TGTGCCATCAGGAGTCTGAACACTGAAGCTTTCTTT. Its protein is CAIRSLNTEAFF.

This clonotype was recorded many times. This rearrangement joins TRBV7-2 to TRBJ2-1; 11 bases align to TRBD1. V lost 7 bases and J lost 2; bases outside the gene matches: 19. Germline CDR1 and CDR2: SGHTA and FQGNSA. CDR3 length: 20 amino acids. CDR3 sequence: CASTRLQGDRGAGAYNEQFF. The CDR3, as DNA: TGTGCCAGCACCCGACTACAAGGGGACAGGGGGGCAGGCGCCTACAATGAGCAGTTCTTC.

In its sample, this clonotype was seen many times. J is TRBJ1-3 and V is TRBV28; 7 positions match TRBD1. With V trimmed by 5 bases and J by 2 bases, 12 bases remained unmatched. Per germline, CDR1 MDHEN and CDR2 SYDVKM. The CDR3 spans 17 residues. The CDR3 DNA sequence: TGTGCCAGCAGTCTCGTTCGGGACAGATGGACTGGAAACACCATATATTTT. Translated, it gives CASSLVRDRWTGNTIYF.

This clonotype was detected many times. V is TRBV20-1 and J is TRBJ2-7; D is ambiguous. Germline CDR1 is DFQATT and CDR2 is SNEGSKA (reference sequence). V was clipped by 1 base and J by 3 bases, with 13 bases between them. CDR3 length equals 14 residues. Here the CDR3 DNA reads TGCAGTGCTAGAGTGGAACTAACTGGCTACGAGCAGTACTTC. Its protein is CSARVELTGYEQYF.

This clonotype was found many times. The chain combines TRBV2 with TRBJ1-1, with D possibly TRBD1 on 5 matching bases. Trimming pared 6 bases from V and 3 bases from J, leaving 11 bases between. The CDR3 extends over 13 amino acids. CDR1 is SNHLY and CDR2 is FYNNEI in the germline V gene. This CDR3 is CASRGDGDTEAFF. The DNA for the CDR3 is TGTGCCAGCAGGGGGGACGGAGACACTGAAGCTTTCTTT.

This clonotype showed up just once. The chain combines TRBV9 with TRBJ2-1; 7 nucleotides align to TRBD1. V lost 2 bases to trimming and J lost 5 bases; unmatched junction nucleotides: 7. The CDR3 length is 15 residues. Germline assignment: CDR1 SGDLS and CDR2 YYNGEE. The CDR3 coding sequence is TGTGCCAGCAGCGTTACGGACAGGACGGACAATGAGCAGTTCTTC. Amino acids: CASSVTDRTDNEQFF.

This clonotype has ten or more counts. The chain joins TRBV20-1 to TRBJ1-2, with D perhaps TRBD1 (5 bases). V was shortened by 5 bases and J by 2 bases, with 12 bases between the two germline ends. Germline CDR1 is DFQATT and CDR2 is SNEGSKA (reference sequence). This CDR3 comprises 13 residues. DNA of the CDR3: TGCAGTGCTCGCGGACACCTCAACTATGGCTACACCTTC. Its translation: CSARGHLNYGYTF.

This clonotype was seen at least ten times. The chain couples TRBV12-3 or TRBV12-4 to TRBJ1-1; D gene ambiguous. The length of the CDR3 is 15 residues. V lost 5 bases and J lost 3, with 16 bases in between. CDR3 coding DNA: TGTGCCAGCAGTCTCGCTGGGCCCCGAGACACTGAAGCTTTCTTT. This gives the protein CASSLAGPRDTEAFF.

Of note for this clonotype: This likely comes from a read error, as the CDR3 has no conserved phenylalanine or tryptophan at its end. The chain joins TRBV28 to TRBJ1-2; no reliable D call. Germline V gives CDR1 MDHEN, CDR2 SYDVKM. This CDR3 has 15 amino acids. V was pared by 5 bases and J by 2 bases, with 15 bases between. The CDR3 here is CASSPRSDVNYGYTL. The CDR3 DNA follows: TGTGCCAGCAGTCCACGCTCAGACGTAAACTATGGCTACACCCTC.

The chain joins TRBV3-1 to TRBJ2-5, with D possibly TRBD1 on 5 matching bases. The CDR3 is made up of 15 amino acids. Per the germline V gene, CDR1 is LGHDT and CDR2 is YNNKEL (reference sequence). V was trimmed by 1 base and J by 5 bases, leaving 14 bases between them. Written as DNA, the CDR3 is TGTGCCAGCAGCCAAGTAGGTCTCCCAGGGGAGACCCAGTACTTC. Its translation is CASSQVGLPGETQYF.

This clonotype was found many times. The V call is TRBV11-1, the J call TRBJ2-7; TRBD2 is a possible D gene (5 bases). The CDR3 extends over 15 amino acids. Per the germline V gene, CDR1 is SGHAT and CDR2 is FQDESV (reference sequence). V was cut by 5 bases and J by 3 bases, with 17 bases left in between. The CDR3 DNA reads TGTGCCAGCAGCCCCCCGGGGATGGTTGGCTACGAGCAGTACTTC. Protein product: CASSPPGMVGYEQYF.

This clonotype was seen many times. The V and J genes are TRBV7-9 and TRBJ2-3, with 8 bases matching TRBD2. V lost 5 bases and J lost 4; bases outside the gene matches: 8. In germline, CDR1 is SEHNR, CDR2 FQNEAQ (reference sequence). This CDR3 contains 15 residues. The CDR3 here is CASSHGTSVADTQYF. The DNA of the CDR3 is TGTGCCAGCAGCCACGGGACTAGTGTAGCAGATACGCAGTATTTT.

CDR3: CASAPVRGTGANVLTF. The CDR3 DNA reads as TGCGCCAGCGCCCCAGTGAGGGGGACCGGGGCCAACGTCCTGACTTTC. This chain uses TRBV5-1 with TRBJ2-6; D possibly corresponds to TRBD1 (6 bases). This CDR3 region has 16 residues. V dropped 7 bases and J dropped 4 bases, with 18 bases sitting between them. From germline, CDR1 is SGHRS and CDR2 YFSETQ.

This clonotype was observed at least ten times. The chain is built from TRBV10-3 and TRBJ1-4, with no clear D. Trimming took 3 bases from V and 7 from J, leaving 15 bases between them. Germline assignment: CDR1 ENHRY and CDR2 SYGVKD. The CDR3 is 15 residues long. Written as DNA, the CDR3 is TGTGCCATCAGTGACGATCAGGATCTAGGTGAAAAACTGTTTTTT. Its protein is CAISDDQDLGEKLFF.

This chain joins TRBV15 and TRBJ2-7; no firm D call. The CDR3 has 15 amino acids. Germline assignment: CDR1 LNHNV and CDR2 YYDKDF (reference sequence). Trimming took off 1 base at V and 0 bases at J, with 10 bases between the two ends. The CDR3 DNA follows: TGTGCCACCAGCAGAGCCGACAAAATCTCCTACGAGCAGTACTTC. Amino acids: CATSRADKISYEQYF.

This clonotype was counted at least ten times. The rearrangement uses TRBV20-1 and TRBJ1-2, with D hard to call. V was pared by 4 bases and J by 5 bases, with 23 bases between. The CDR3 has 16 residues. Germline CDR1 is DFQATT and CDR2 is SNEGSKA (reference sequence). The CDR3 nucleotides read TGCAGTGCTATCCCGTTCCACCCTTCCCCGTTTTATGGCTACACCTTC. Translation: CSAIPFHPSPFYGYTF.

This clonotype occurred many times. The V and J genes are TRBV3-1 and TRBJ2-1; no clear D gene. The V end was cut by 0 bases, the J end by 4 bases, with 7 bases between. Looked up from germline, CDR1 is LGHDT and CDR2 is YNNKEL (reference sequence). The CDR3 has 14 residues. CDR3 sequence (DNA): TGTGCCAGCAGCCAAGATTTTCGTTACAATGAGCAGTTCTTC. It translates to CASSQDFRYNEQFF.

Turning to this clonotype: The junction departs from germline at one end; a sequencing error may be responsible. The chain uses TRBV7-9 and TRBJ2-7; no firm D call. Germline CDR1 reads SEHNR; CDR2 reads FQNEAQ (reference sequence). CDR3 length equals 11 residues. The CDR3 nucleotides read TGTGCCAGCAGCCCGGGTGGTGAGCGGTACTTC. Amino acid sequence: CASSPGGERYF.

At least ten counts were recorded for this clonotype. The V gene is TRBV20-1, the J gene TRBJ2-5; TRBD2 matches at 13 bases. The CDR3 contains 15 residues. Germline CDR1 reads DFQATT; CDR2 reads SNEGSKA (reference sequence). Losses at the gene ends were 5 bases for V and 1 base for J; bases not matched to a gene: 4. In DNA, the CDR3 is TGCAGTGCTCCACTAGCGGGGGGGATCCAAGAGACCCAGTACTTC. Its translation: CSAPLAGGIQETQYF.

Ten or more counts support this clonotype. V and J are TRBV5-1 and TRBJ2-7, with 13 bases lining up with TRBD2. The junction had 10 bases not matched to a gene; V was cut back by 3 bases and J by 4 bases. Germline CDR1 reads SGHRS; CDR2 reads YFSETQ. This CDR3 spans 17 amino acids. In DNA, the CDR3 is TGCGCCAGCAGCTCCGGGACTAGCGGGACCACAGTTTACGAGCAGTACTTC. It specifies CASSSGTSGTTVYEQYF.

This clonotype was detected ten times or more. The chain employs TRBV11-3 and TRBJ2-6; no clear D gene. Germline CDR1 and CDR2: SGHNT and YENEEA. The CDR3 has 14 amino acids. The V end was cut by 6 bases, the J end by 4 bases, with 10 bases between. CDR3: CASSDGLGANVLTF. The CDR3 nucleotides read TGTGCCAGCAGTGACGGGCTCGGGGCCAACGTCCTGACTTTC.

This clonotype was observed a few times. V usage is TRBV7-6 and J usage is TRBJ2-3; maybe TRBD2 (5 bases). The CDR3 is 17 residues long. Trimming cost V 5 bases and J 0 bases, with 18 bases left between them. Per germline, CDR1 SGHVS and CDR2 FNYEAQ. CDR3 sequence (DNA): TGTGCCAGCAGCCGAACGATTCCGGGATTAAGCACAGATACGCAGTATTTT. Translated, it gives CASSRTIPGLSTDTQYF.